This T cell receptor (beta chain) was sequenced for a study of blood T cell repertoires in COVID-19 (dated by TCRdb to about 2020). About the full investigation: Samples covering the acute and convalescent phases of COVID-19 were provided by collaborators in the United States, Italy and Spain. The prospective study material was composed of cDNA or gDNA derived from T cells, B-cell-depleted T cells, or PBMCs. Subjects who had been exposed to COVID-19, were actively infected with it, or had recovered from it provided the deeply sampled blood TCRbeta repertoires that made up the dataset. The repertoires were released in a freely available public database intended as a resource for research on the immune response to SARS-CoV-2. The samples were drawn from two sources: the first 160 participants of the ongoing ImmuneRACE study, and fewer than 1,500 subjects contributed by 6 global collaborators. A de-identified subject ID, COVID-19 status, age in years and sex were almost always included in the sample metadata. Where HLA class I and class II types were available, the types were taken from metadata supplied by the sample provider, not from assay-based typing. Broader findings and caveats from the paper: Clinical and demographic metadata were provided uncurated, with the amount varying by source and participant.

In the germline V gene, CDR1 corresponds to SGHDT and CDR2 to YYEEEE. V trim: 2 bases; J trim: 8 bases; unmatched bases: 7. Spanning cysteine to phenylalanine, the CDR3 consists of 16 amino acids. Here the CDR3 DNA is all that survives: 48 bases in frame from base 1. Each collaborating institution followed its own protocols to collect whole blood in K2EDTA tubes. For TCRbeta analysis, collaborators shipped samples as frozen whole blood, isolated PBMCs, or DNA extracted from either of those sample types. Concerning this clone itself: Its antigen target is currently unknown. Per-base qualities were not stored, and no clone one base away is much larger.

TCRbeta CDR3 regions were amplified from genomic DNA using the immunoSEQ Assay, a bias-controlled multiplex PCR. As for the original processing: Within the assay, amplification of reference gene primers was used to estimate how many nucleated cells each sample contained. To quantify the absolute abundance of each unique TCRbeta CDR3 rearrangement, sequence reads were collapsed and filtered. For each sample, productive Simpson clonality was calculated by taking the square root of Simpson's diversity index across productive rearrangements. This immuneACCESS table, as held by TCRdb, lists in-frame sequences with V and J called but not all clones. Of the missing ones, under half trace to an unresolved V gene in checked studies; the others have no known cause. V and J calls plus clone size are reproduced from that table; the DNA served to infer D and trimming. Counted in this sample were around 140,000 clones; approximately 85% of them appeared once. Together, the top ten hold roughly 1.9% of the sample.

Here the chain combines TRBV5-6 and TRBJ2-1; the central 13 bases match TRBD2. The sequence came from a man between 70 and 80 years old with acute or convalescent COVID-19. The material sequenced was peripheral blood. The sequenced DNA: TGTGCCAGCAGCTTCCTAACTAGCGGGAGGGCGTATGAGCAGTTCTTC. Translated, this gives CASSFLTSGRAYEQFF.